These 3 T cell receptor beta chains originate from one sample sequenced in a study of human T cells and chemical hapten exposure. Time point indicated: patch test 2, 6 weeks after DPC sensitization. Treatment meaning: therapeutic diphenylcyclopropenone sensitization with weekly scalp DPC. TCRdb re-called the RACE reads with MiXCR, one entry per CDR3 protein. The sample records tens of thousands of distinct CDR3 sequences, roughly 11% being singletons. The sequencing used whole blood, collected in connection with sensitization to the hapten diphenylcyclopropenone (DPC). These receptors all come from a man younger than 30 with alopecia areata. Some clones in this sample may be carry-over from other donors' samples.

The rearrangement uses TRBV4-2 and TRBJ2-7; D is perhaps TRBD2 (6 bases). Trimming left V 0 bases short and J 4 bases short, with 16 bases between. This CDR3 region has 16 residues. From germline, CDR1 is LGHNA and CDR2 YNFKEQ. The CDR3 DNA sequence: TGTGCCAGCAGCCAAGAGGTGGCAGGGAGGTTTTACGAGCAGTACTTC. Translating gives CASSQEVAGRFYEQYF.

This clonotype was seen ten or more times. As DNA, the CDR3 is TGTGCCAGCAGCAACGCAGGGGCCCAAGGGAACACTGAAGCTTTCTTT. Protein sequence: CASSNAGAQGNTEAFF. The chain carries TRBV21-1 and TRBJ1-1; the D segment call TRBD1 is taken from the table without a DNA check. TRBV21-1 is annotated as a pseudogene. CDR3 size: 16 residues.

The rearrangement links TRBV13 to TRBJ1-1; D is ambiguous. The CDR3 is 13 amino acids. The V gene lost 8 bases and the J gene lost 6 bases, with 16 bases spanning the gap. Germline V gene lookup returns CDR1 PRHDT and CDR2 FYEKMQ (reference sequence). The chain's CDR3 is CASGIERSPEAFF. The CDR3 DNA is TGTGCCAGCGGGATCGAAAGGTCCCCTGAAGCTTTCTTT.